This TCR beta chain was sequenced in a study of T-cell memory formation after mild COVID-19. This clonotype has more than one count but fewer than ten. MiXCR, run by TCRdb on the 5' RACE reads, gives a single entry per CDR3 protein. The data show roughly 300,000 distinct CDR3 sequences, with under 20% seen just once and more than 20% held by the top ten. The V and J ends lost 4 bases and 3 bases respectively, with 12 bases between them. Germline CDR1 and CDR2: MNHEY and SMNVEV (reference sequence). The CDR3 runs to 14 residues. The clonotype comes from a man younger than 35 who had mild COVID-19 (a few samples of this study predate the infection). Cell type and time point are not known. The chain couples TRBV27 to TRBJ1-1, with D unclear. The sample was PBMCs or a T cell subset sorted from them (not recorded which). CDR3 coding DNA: TGTGCCAGCAGTTCCCACCCCGGGGACACTGAAGCTTTCTTT. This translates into CASSSHPGDTEAFF.